The 13 T cell receptor beta chains presented below share a single source sample, sequenced in a study of T cell changes during pregnancy in multiple sclerosis. This table comes from immunoSEQ multiplex PCR, and its TCRdb copy is limited to in-frame clones, with some not included. Here the sample spans fewer than 65,000 clones, 90% being singletons. The source material was peripheral blood, sampled in the first trimester of pregnancy. Receptors were obtained from a female donor in good health, enrolled as a control in a pregnancy study.

DNA for the CDR3: TGTGCCAGCTCACCGGGGCCTCTGGACACCATATATTTT. As protein: CASSPGPLDTIYF. The genes are TRBV18 and TRBJ1-3, with D perhaps matching TRBD1 (5 bases). The V and J ends lost 3 bases and 8 bases respectively, with 11 bases between them. The CDR3 totals 13 residues. Germline lookup yields CDR1 KGHSH and CDR2 LQKENI.

The gene calls are TRBV4-3 and TRBJ1-5; D unclear. V was shortened by 0 bases and J by 3 bases, with 12 bases between the two germline ends. This CDR3 is built from 16 residues. Germline loops: CDR1 LGHNA, CDR2 YSLEER. The CDR3 here is CASSQEVGRNNQPQHF. In DNA form, the CDR3 reads TGCGCCAGCAGCCAAGAAGTGGGGAGAAACAATCAGCCCCAGCATTTT.

This rearrangement joins TRBV5-1 to TRBJ2-2; 9 bases are a match to TRBD1. CDR1 and CDR2 from the germline V gene are SGHRS and YFSETQ. V gave up 3 bases and J gave up 5 bases; unmatched junction bases: 5. There are 15 residues in the CDR3. The CDR3 nucleotides are TGCGCCAGCAGCTCGGACAGGGGAGCTACCGGGGAGCTGTTTTTT. Translation gives CASSSDRGATGELFF.

This clone is a singleton in its sample. This chain connects TRBV5-1 to TRBJ1-2; D not resolved. This CDR3 comprises 13 residues. The V end was cut by 4 bases, the J end by 2 bases, with 9 bases between. Looked up from germline, CDR1 is SGHRS and CDR2 is YFSETQ. CDR3: CASSPGGNYGYTF. DNA for the CDR3: TGCGCCAGCAGCCCAGGAGGGAACTATGGCTACACCTTC.

The V and J genes are TRBV6-1 and TRBJ2-5; TRBD1 matches at 8 bases. V shed 3 bases, J shed 5 bases, and the junction held 5 bases outside the gene matches. The length of the CDR3 is 14 residues. Germline CDR1 and CDR2: MNHNS and SASEGT. CDR3 sequence (DNA): TGTGCCAGCAGTGACAGGGGGCGGAGGGAGACCCAGTACTTC. Its protein is CASSDRGRRETQYF.

This chain links TRBV7-2 with TRBJ2-7; TRBD2 agrees at 15 bases. V shed 4 bases, J shed 4 bases, and the junction held 8 bases outside the gene matches. The germline CDR1 and CDR2 sequences are SGHTA and FQGNSA. There are 17 residues in the CDR3. This CDR3 reads CASSSGTSGGRRYEQYF. CDR3 bases: TGTGCCAGCAGCTCCGGGACTAGCGGGGGGCGGAGGTACGAGCAGTACTTC.

The chain links TRBV5-4 to TRBJ2-5; 11 bases agree with TRBD2. CDR1 and CDR2 from the germline V gene are SGHNT and YYREEE (reference sequence). With 3 bases clipped from V and 4 bases from J, the junction kept 11 bases outside the gene matches. The CDR3 loop spans 17 amino acids. The CDR3 DNA follows: TGTGCCAGCAGCTCAGAAACGACTAGCGGGAAGGGAGAGACCCAGTACTTC. Protein: CASSSETTSGKGETQYF.

J is TRBJ1-2 and V is TRBV5-1; tentative D call: TRBD1 (5 bases). Trimming left V 2 bases short and J 6 bases short, with 11 bases between. This CDR3 is 13 amino acids long. From germline, CDR1 is SGHRS and CDR2 YFSETQ. In DNA, the CDR3 is TGCGCCAGCAGCTTCGGACATACGGATGGCTACACCTTC. Translating gives CASSFGHTDGYTF.

The chain is built from TRBV7-3 and TRBJ2-1; 9 bases are shared with TRBD2. This CDR3 has 18 amino acids. Germline V gene lookup returns CDR1 SGHTA and CDR2 FQGTGA. Trimming at V came to 1 base and at J to 5 bases, leaving 12 bases not matched to a gene. The CDR3 is CASSLKWGSGREDNEQFF. CDR3 bases: TGTGCCAGCAGCTTAAAATGGGGTAGCGGGAGAGAAGACAATGAGCAGTTCTTC.

The chain carries TRBV10-1 and TRBJ1-2; TRBD1 is a possible D gene (6 bases). V was cut by 6 bases and J by 1 base, with 15 bases left in between. CDR1 is WNHNN and CDR2 is SYGVQD in the germline V gene (reference sequence). This CDR3 has 15 residues. This chain's CDR3 is CASRSPGQFNYGYTF. As DNA, the CDR3 is TGCGCCAGCAGATCCCCGGGACAATTTAACTATGGCTACACCTTC.

Concerning this clone itself: A far larger clone is one base from this, pointing to a likely read error. The rearrangement uses TRBV5-8 and TRBJ2-3, with D perhaps TRBD1 (6 bases). V lost 0 bases to trimming and J lost 2 bases, with 13 bases between them. CDR3 size: 16 residues. Germline CDR1 SGHTS, CDR2 YDEGEE. CDR3 sequence (DNA): TGTGCCAGCAGCTTGGGGGTTGGGACAACCACAGATACGCAGTATTTT. It encodes CASSLGVGTTTDTQYF.

The chain links TRBV5-1 to TRBJ1-3; D gene unclear. The V end lost 0 bases, the J end lost 0 bases, and 13 bases lay between the germline ends. The CDR3 runs to 17 residues. Germline V gene data show CDR1 as SGHRS and CDR2 as YFSETQ. The DNA for the CDR3 is TGCGCCAGCAGCTTGGCCACCCCTATGAGCTCTGGAAACACCATATATTTT. Its protein is CASSLATPMSSGNTIYF.

The gene calls are TRBV6-5 and TRBJ2-1; maybe TRBD1 (5 bases). Trimming took off 6 bases at V and 14 bases at J, with 20 bases between the two ends. The CDR3 length is 13 residues. The germline V gene encodes CDR1 MNHEY and CDR2 SVGAGI. CDR3 nucleotides: TGTGCCAGCAGACCCCACATCGTAGGGGCTGAGTTCTTC. As protein: CASRPHIVGAEFF.